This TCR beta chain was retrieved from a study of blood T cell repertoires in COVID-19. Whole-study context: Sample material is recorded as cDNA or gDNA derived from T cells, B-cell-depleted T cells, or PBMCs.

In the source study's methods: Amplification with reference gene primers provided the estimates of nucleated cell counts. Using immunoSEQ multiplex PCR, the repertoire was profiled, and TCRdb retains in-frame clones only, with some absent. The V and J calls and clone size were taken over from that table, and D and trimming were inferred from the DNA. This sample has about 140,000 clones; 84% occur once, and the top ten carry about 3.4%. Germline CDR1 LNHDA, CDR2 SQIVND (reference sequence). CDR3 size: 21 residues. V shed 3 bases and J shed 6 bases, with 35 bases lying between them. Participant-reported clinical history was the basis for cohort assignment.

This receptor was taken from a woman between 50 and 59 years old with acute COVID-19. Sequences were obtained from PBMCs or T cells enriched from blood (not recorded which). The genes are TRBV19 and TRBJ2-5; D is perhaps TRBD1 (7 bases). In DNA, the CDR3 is TGTGCCAGTAGTATTAAAGGAGTCGGGGTGAGCAGGGGGGCACCACAACAGACCCAGTACTTC. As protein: CASSIKGVGVSRGAPQQTQYF.